This T cell receptor (beta chain) came from a study of regulatory T cells in long-lasting Graves disease. Study findings and constraints: Exclusively peripheral blood, rather than thyroid tissue, was studied. New patients shared fewer public clonotypes (about 970) than persistent patients did (2,741). Repertoires from persistent disease leaned toward TRBV28, TRBJ1-2 and TRBJ2-5.

Time point in this sample: persistent/refractory GD, antithyroid drugs over 5 years with positive TRAb. PBMC-derived RNA was used for the TCR library. The EDTA tubes were filled with around 8.5 milliliters of drawn peripheral blood. In germline, CDR1 is SGHAT, CDR2 FQNNGV. This CDR3 is 17 amino acids long. With 5 bases removed from V and 0 bases from J, the gap between germline ends came to 20 bases. This clonotype was counted between two and nine times. Antigen: not known. Researchers made TCR beta libraries by using iRepertoire HTBI primers and running Arm-PCR on CDR3 regions. TCRdb analysed the multiplex PCR reads with MiXCR anew, one entry per CDR3 protein. The table lists roughly 400,000 distinct CDR3 sequences, over 20% of them singletons.

The clonotype comes from a female donor with Graves disease. The chain is built from TRBV11-2 and TRBJ2-7; a possible D gene is TRBD1 (5 bases). The source was peripheral blood mononuclear cells (PBMCs), collected when the disease was refractory, from a patient treated with antithyroid drugs. CDR3 region: CASSPFFPDRRSYEQYF. The CDR3 DNA reads as TGTGCCAGCAGCCCTTTCTTCCCCGACAGACGCTCCTACGAGCAGTACTTC.